The next 32 T cell receptor beta chains were all read from a single sample in a study of patients and donors after allogeneic stem cell transplantation. TCRdb re-called the RT-PCR reads with MiXCR, one entry per CDR3 protein. The repertoire holds under 200,000 distinct CDR3 sequences, roughly 30% seen once, with under 3.5% in the top ten. Sample: blood, either unsorted or a sorted T cell fraction (not recorded which). These receptors came from a human donor who was either an allogeneic HSCT recipient or a stem cell or donor lymphocyte infusion donor (not recorded which). It is not recorded whose cells these are; they may come from a transplant donor.

In this sample, this clonotype turned up a few times. The chain joins TRBV12-3 or TRBV12-4 to TRBJ1-4; D call uncertain. This CDR3 is built from 14 residues. V gave up 8 bases and J gave up 8 bases, with 18 bases separating them. The CDR3 DNA reads TGTGCCAGCGGGAGAGACGGTTCAGGCGAAAAACTGTTTTTT. Protein sequence: CASGRDGSGEKLFF.

This clonotype was counted a few times. This chain uses TRBV7-9 with TRBJ1-5; 7 bases agree with TRBD1. This CDR3 spans 13 amino acids. The germline gives CDR1 SEHNR, CDR2 FQNEAQ (reference sequence). J was trimmed by 2 bases and V by 9 bases; bases with no gene match: 4. CDR3 loop: CASADRGNQPQHF. Here the CDR3 DNA reads TGTGCCAGTGCCGACAGGGGCAATCAGCCCCAGCATTTT. The full variable domain, rest sourced from reference TRBV7-9 and TRBJ1-5, is DTGVSQNPRHKITKRGQNVTFRCDPISEHNRLYWYRQTLGQGPEFLTYFQNEAQLEKSRLLSDRFSAERPKGSFSTLEIQRTEQGDSAMYLCASADRGNQPQHFGDGTRLSIL.

The table lists this clonotype with a few counts. V gene TRBV12-3 or TRBV12-4 combines with J gene TRBJ1-6; no reliable D call. Trimming removed 2 bases from V and 8 bases from J, with 10 bases in between. This CDR3 has 14 amino acids. CDR3 sequence: CASSLWGEDSPLHF. CDR3 DNA sequence: TGTGCCAGCAGTTTATGGGGTGAGGATTCACCCCTCCACTTT.

The chain combines TRBV7-9 with TRBJ1-2; 9 positions match TRBD1. Germline trimming cut 5 bases from V and 6 bases from J; bases unmatched to any gene: 4. This CDR3 comprises 13 residues. The germline gives CDR1 SEHNR, CDR2 FQNEAQ (reference sequence). Written as DNA, the CDR3 is TGTGCCAGCAGCCGATGGACAGGGGATGGCTACACCTTC. It codes for CASSRWTGDGYTF.

V gene TRBV12-3 or TRBV12-4 combines with J gene TRBJ1-4, with unresolved D. V gave up 6 bases and J gave up 8 bases, with 10 bases separating them. The CDR3 has 12 amino acids. The chain's CDR3 is CASSPSWEKLFF. The DNA for the CDR3 is TGTGCCAGCAGCCCAAGTTGGGAAAAACTGTTTTTT.

The rearrangement uses TRBV6-2 or TRBV6-3 and TRBJ1-5; D uncertain. The CDR3 is 20 amino acids. V gave up 0 bases and J gave up 0 bases, with 21 bases separating them. The germline gives CDR1 MNHEY, CDR2 SVGEGT. CDR3 DNA sequence: TGTGCCAGCAGTTACTCCGTCCGATGGACGGCGCGATATAGCAATCAGCCCCAGCATTTT. As protein: CASSYSVRWTARYSNQPQHF.

The J gene is TRBJ1-1, the V gene TRBV28; D uncertain. Per the germline V gene, CDR1 is MDHEN and CDR2 is SYDVKM. There are 12 residues in the CDR3. Deletions cut 1 base from V and 10 bases from J, with 10 bases between. DNA for the CDR3: TGTGCCAGCAGTTTATTTCAAAAGGGAGCTTTCTTT. This codes for CASSLFQKGAFF. Full variable domain (missing parts from reference TRBV28 and TRBJ1-1): DVKVTQSSRYLVKRTGEKVFLECVQDMDHENMFWYRQDPGLGLRLIYFSYDVKMKEKGDIPEGYSVSREKKERFSLILESASTNQTSMYLCASSLFQKGAFFGQGTRLTVV.

This clonotype was seen a handful of times. The rearrangement uses TRBV5-5 and TRBJ2-7; TRBD2 aligns across 11 bases. The CDR3 covers 14 residues. V shed 3 bases, J shed 7 bases, and the junction held 6 bases outside the gene matches. Germline loops: CDR1 SGHKS, CDR2 YYEKEE (reference sequence). CDR3 protein: CASSYTSGRGEQYF. Here the CDR3 DNA reads TGTGCCAGCAGCTATACTAGCGGGAGAGGTGAGCAGTACTTC.

This clonotype was observed a handful of times. The chain carries TRBV6-5 and TRBJ2-1; 14 bases match TRBD2. The V gene end was trimmed by 2 bases and the J gene end by 9 bases; junction bases not matched to a gene: 6. The CDR3 sequence is 16 residues long. Per germline, CDR1 MNHEY and CDR2 SVGAGI. CDR3: CASSYPGTSGRVEQFF. The DNA for the CDR3 is TGTGCCAGCAGTTACCCCGGGACTAGCGGGAGAGTTGAGCAGTTCTTC.

The chain uses TRBV29-1 and TRBJ1-6; D unresolved. The germline V gene encodes CDR1 SQVTM and CDR2 ANQGSEA. V was shortened by 8 bases and J by 1 base, with 9 bases between the two germline ends. CDR3 length: 13 residues. The CDR3 region is CSPGGSYNSPLHF. The CDR3 DNA reads TGCAGCCCCGGAGGTTCCTATAATTCACCCCTCCACTTT.

The V and J genes are TRBV6-5 and TRBJ2-3, with 7 bases aligning to TRBD2. With 5 bases clipped from V and 6 bases from J, the junction kept 11 bases outside the gene matches. Germline-derived CDR1 and CDR2 are MNHEY and SVGAGI. The CDR3 consists of 15 residues. The CDR3 is CASSLSGKGPDTQYF. CDR3 nucleotides: TGTGCCAGCAGTCTCAGCGGGAAGGGTCCGGATACGCAGTATTTT.

This clonotype was detected only a few times. This rearrangement joins TRBV12-3 or TRBV12-4 to TRBJ1-2; a weak D match, TRBD1 (6 bases). V was pared by 6 bases and J by 4 bases, with 12 bases between. The CDR3 extends over 13 amino acids. The CDR3 nucleotides read TGTGCCAGCAGCCCCGGACAGCTCTATGGCTACACCTTC. It codes for CASSPGQLYGYTF.

This clonotype was observed a few times. The V and J genes are TRBV4-2 and TRBJ2-3, with 7 bases lining up with TRBD2. The junction had 10 bases not matched to a gene; V was cut back by 0 bases and J by 1 base. The CDR3 extends over 18 amino acids. Germline CDR1 LGHNA, CDR2 YNFKEQ. CDR3 DNA: TGTGCCAGCAGCCAAGATAGCCGCGAGCGGGATCGCACAGATACGCAGTATTTT. It translates to CASSQDSRERDRTDTQYF.

J is TRBJ1-5 and V is TRBV20-1; D unresolved. Germline V gene sequence: CDR1 DFQATT, CDR2 SNEGSKA (reference sequence). There are 14 residues in the CDR3. Trimming left V 0 bases short and J 7 bases short, with 13 bases between. The CDR3 nucleotides are TGCAGTGCTAGAGACATTATGCGAAGACAGCCCCAGCATTTT. Encoded protein: CSARDIMRRQPQHF.

As DNA, the CDR3 is TGTGCCAGCAGTTTATCAAGGGGAGGGGGCTACAATGAGCAGTTCTTC. Protein sequence: CASSLSRGGGYNEQFF. The gene calls are TRBV27 and TRBJ2-1; TRBD2 is a possible D gene (7 bases). V lost 0 bases, J lost 3 bases, and 12 bases lay in between. CDR1 and CDR2 from the germline V gene are MNHEY and SMNVEV (reference sequence). CDR3 length equals 16 residues.

Notes on this clonotype: Since a much larger clone is just one base distant, this may be a read error. The chain carries TRBV27 and TRBJ1-1; the D gene is possibly TRBD1 (6 bases). The CDR3 is 14 amino acids. Germline assignment: CDR1 MNHEY and CDR2 SMNVEV (reference sequence). V was clipped by 0 bases and J by 5 bases, with 10 bases between them. CDR3 loop: CASSLSRQATEAFF. The CDR3 DNA reads TGTGCCAGCAGTTTATCTCGACAGGCTACTGAAGCTTTCTTT.

The chain uses TRBV4-2 and TRBJ2-7, with unresolved D. The CDR3 has 15 residues. Per the germline V gene, CDR1 is LGHNA and CDR2 is YNFKEQ. V was clipped by 0 bases and J by 2 bases, with 11 bases between them. The CDR3 coding sequence is TGTGCCAGCAGCCAAGATACAGTGGATGCCTACGAGCAGTACTTC. It translates to CASSQDTVDAYEQYF.

The V call is TRBV11-2, the J call TRBJ1-6; 8 bases align to TRBD1. CDR1 and CDR2 (germline): SGHAT, FQNNGV. J lost 6 bases, V lost 4 bases, and 8 bases had no gene match. The CDR3 runs 16 residues. The DNA of the CDR3 is TGTGCCAGCAGCTCCCGGACAGGGCAGACTAATTCACCCCTCCACTTT. It specifies CASSSRTGQTNSPLHF. The full variable domain, completed using reference TRBV11-2 and TRBJ1-6, is EAGVAQSPRYKIIEKRQSVAFWCNPISGHATLYWYQQILGQGPKLLIQFQNNGVVDDSQLPKDRFSAERLKGVDSTLKIQPAKLEDSAVYLCASSSRTGQTNSPLHFGNGTRLTVT.

This clonotype was seen a few times. This rearrangement joins TRBV12-3 or TRBV12-4 to TRBJ2-2, with D possibly TRBD2 on 5 matching bases. The CDR3 is 15 residues long. Trimming stripped 6 bases from V and 0 bases from J, with 11 bases between. DNA of the CDR3: TGTGCCAGCAGCCGGCGGGCGGCGAACACCGGGGAGCTGTTTTTT. This codes for CASSRRAANTGELFF.

The rearrangement uses TRBV5-1 and TRBJ2-5, with D possibly being TRBD1 (6 bases). Germline V gene sequence: CDR1 SGHRS, CDR2 YFSETQ. This CDR3 has 13 residues. V was cut by 1 base and J by 3 bases, with 7 bases left in between. CDR3 nucleotides: TGCGCCAGCAGCTTGCCAGGGGAAGAGACCCAGTACTTC. This encodes CASSLPGEETQYF.

The chain joins TRBV4-2 to TRBJ2-1, with 10 bases lining up with TRBD2. Germline loops: CDR1 LGHNA, CDR2 YNFKEQ. The CDR3 has 17 residues. After removal of 0 bases from V and 9 bases from J, the junction contained 11 bases not matched to a gene. CDR3 coding DNA: TGTGCCAGCAGCCAAGATCCAGGGCTAGCGGGAGACGTTGAGCAGTTCTTC. Protein: CASSQDPGLAGDVEQFF.

The chain carries TRBV4-2 and TRBJ2-7, with 7 bases lining up with TRBD1. Germline assignment: CDR1 LGHNA and CDR2 YNFKEQ. CDR3 length: 14 amino acids. Trimming at V came to 7 bases and at J to 2 bases, leaving 8 bases not matched to a gene. The CDR3 here is CASTPRQGAYEQYF. As DNA, the CDR3 is TGTGCCAGCACCCCCCGGCAGGGGGCCTACGAGCAGTACTTC.

This clonotype was recorded many times. The V call is TRBV6-5, the J call TRBJ1-2; 7 nucleotides align to TRBD1. CDR3 size: 14 residues. Germline lookup yields CDR1 MNHEY and CDR2 SVGAGI. Trimming removed 6 bases from V and 4 bases from J; junction bases left unmatched: 8. CDR3 nucleotide sequence: TGTGCCAGCAGGTCAAGCGCAGGGGGCTATGGCTACACCTTC. It specifies CASRSSAGGYGYTF.

The V and J genes are TRBV18 and TRBJ1-1; D remains ambiguous. This CDR3 is built from 15 residues. V was shortened by 1 base and J by 0 bases, with 9 bases between the two germline ends. Germline V gene lookup returns CDR1 KGHSH and CDR2 LQKENI. As DNA, the CDR3 is TGTGCCAGCTCACCACTAATCGGGATGAACACTGAAGCTTTCTTT. Translating it yields CASSPLIGMNTEAFF.

A note on this clonotype: This may stem from a read error, because a much larger clone lies one nucleotide away. The chain is built from TRBV20-1 and TRBJ1-5; possible D gene TRBD1, 5 bases. The V gene's germline CDR1 is DFQATT and CDR2 SNEGSKA (reference sequence). The CDR3 covers 13 residues. Here the CDR3 DNA reads TGCAGTGCCTCATGGGGGGTTAATCAGCCCCTGCATTTT. Translation gives CSASWGVNQPLHF.

The chain links TRBV6-5 to TRBJ2-5, with D tentatively TRBD1 (6 bases). Between the trimmed V and J ends, which lost 6 bases and 0 bases, there was a span of 20 bases. From germline, CDR1 is MNHEY and CDR2 SVGAGI. This CDR3 has 17 residues. CDR3 DNA sequence: TGTGCCAGCAGCCCTACGTACGACAGGCCTTACCAAGAGACCCAGTACTTC. Its translation: CASSPTYDRPYQETQYF.

By proportion, this clonotype is medium-sized (0.01 to 0.1%). The chain joins TRBV5-8 to TRBJ1-2, with TRBD1 matching over 7 bases. The trim removed 4 bases at V and 1 base at J, leaving 7 bases unmatched. In germline, CDR1 is SGHTS, CDR2 YDEGEE. This CDR3 is built from 15 residues. DNA for the CDR3: TGTGCCAGCAGCCCGGGACAGCGCCTTAACTATGGCTACACCTTC. Amino acid sequence: CASSPGQRLNYGYTF.

The rearrangement links TRBV13 to TRBJ2-1, with 11 bases that match TRBD2. Germline trimming cut 3 bases from V and 8 bases from J; bases unmatched to any gene: 12. CDR1 is PRHDT, CDR2 FYEKMQ, per germline (reference sequence). The CDR3 contains 17 residues. The CDR3 protein is CASSFYPSSGRFHEQFF. The DNA of the CDR3 is TGTGCCAGCAGCTTCTATCCCTCTAGCGGGAGGTTCCATGAGCAGTTCTTC.

This chain links TRBV27 with TRBJ2-1; D may be TRBD2 (6 bases). This CDR3 contains 17 residues. Germline V CDR1 and CDR2: MNHEY, SMNVEV (reference sequence). V lost 9 bases and J lost 4, with 25 bases in between. CDR3 sequence reads: CARSVEPWSLAYNEQFF. For the CDR3, the DNA is TGTGCCAGAAGCGTCGAGCCATGGTCACTAGCTTACAATGAGCAGTTCTTC.

The chain has TRBV30 and TRBJ2-3, with 12 bases fitting TRBD1. There are 14 residues in the CDR3. With V trimmed by 7 bases and J by 1 base, 3 bases remained unmatched. CDR1 and CDR2 (germline): GTSNPN, SVGIG (reference sequence). The CDR3 sequence: CALGQGARTDTQYF. Here the CDR3 DNA reads TGTGCCTTGGGACAGGGGGCGCGCACAGATACGCAGTATTTT.

The J gene is TRBJ1-5, the V gene TRBV3-1; possible D gene TRBD1, 6 bases. V lost 4 bases and J 7 bases, leaving 17 bases between the germline ends. This CDR3 is 15 amino acids long. The V gene's germline CDR1 is LGHDT and CDR2 YNNKEL (reference sequence). CDR3: CASSRSGGPNQPQHF. In DNA form, the CDR3 reads TGTGCCAGCAGCCGAAGTGGGGGGCCAAACCAGCCCCAGCATTTT.

This clonotype was detected only a few times. V usage is TRBV20-1 and J usage is TRBJ2-1; 10 bases agree with TRBD1. CDR1 DFQATT and CDR2 SNEGSKA come from the germline V gene (reference sequence). CDR3 length: 13 amino acids. With V trimmed by 5 bases and J by 6 bases, 4 bases remained unmatched. The DNA for the CDR3 is TGCAGTGCTCGCCGGGACAGGGGCAATGAGCAGTTCTTC. Amino acids: CSARRDRGNEQFF.